A single T cell receptor (beta chain) is shown here with its context. Antigen unknown. CD45RA-negative memory and CD45RA+ naive subsets were split from the CD4+ cells. This sample is part of a study of shared clonotypes between healthy human individuals. As for the study in general: There were three CD4 naive, three CD4 memory, two CD8 naive and one CD8 memory plates per donor.

Assay: immunoSEQ multiplex PCR; the TCRdb copy retains only in-frame clones and omits some. The sample records about 730,000 clones, just under 75% being singletons. The length of the CDR3 is 15 residues. V lost 4 bases, J lost 8 bases, and 17 bases lay in between. Germline V CDR1 and CDR2: MDHEN, SYDVKM. Study findings and constraints: Naive subsets, compared against memory subsets, generally had larger estimated richness values. Among donors, the sharing of clonotypes was expected to be influenced by sequencing depth.

The clonotype was recovered from a woman aged 25 to 39 in good health. Sequencing was done on a sample of memory CD4+ T cells sorted from blood. Regarding subset: CD45RA-negative fraction. V gene TRBV28 combines with J gene TRBJ1-4; possibly TRBD1 for D (6 bases). The CDR3 here is CASSSRGGAGEKLFF. The CDR3 region has the DNA TGTGCCAGCAGTTCCCGAGGGGGAGCGGGGGAAAAACTGTTTTTT.